This T cell receptor beta chain was identified in a study of blood T cell repertoires in COVID-19. Generated by immunoSEQ multiplex PCR, the TCRdb table keeps only in-frame clones and is missing some. The data contain 250,000 to 300,000 clones, about 87% of them singletons. Seattle patient enrollment occurred during active infection, with longitudinal follow-up thereafter. Germline V gives CDR1 SGHVS, CDR2 FQNEAQ. The CDR3 contains 13 residues. With 3 bases removed from V and 7 bases from J, the gap between germline ends came to 7 bases. This receptor was identified in a woman aged 55-75 years with COVID-19, enrolled during active disease. Sequencing used peripheral blood. This rearrangement joins TRBV7-8 to TRBJ2-6; the D is unclear. The DNA of the CDR3 is TGTGCCAGCAGCTTTGGGCGTGCCAACGTCCTGACTTTC. Translation: CASSFGRANVLTF.